These 4 T cell receptor beta chains originate from one sample sequenced in a study of shared clonotypes between healthy human individuals. TCRdb's copy holds only in-frame clones and misses some; the assay was immunoSEQ multiplex PCR. The profile shows millions of clones, approximately 92% of them singletons. The source material was naive CD4+ T cells sorted from blood. Subset described: CD45RA+ positively selected. These receptors were collected from a man aged 18 to 29 in good health.

The J gene is TRBJ2-5, the V gene TRBV6-6; D gene ambiguous. This CDR3 has 15 residues. With 0 bases removed from V and 4 bases from J, the gap between germline ends came to 12 bases. Germline V lookup: CDR1 MNHNY, CDR2 SVGAGI (reference sequence). CDR3 region: CASSYSLTARETQYF. The CDR3 DNA follows: TGTGCCAGCAGTTACTCGTTGACGGCTCGAGAGACCCAGTACTTC.

This chain links TRBV27 with TRBJ2-7; 7 bases map to TRBD1. The CDR3 covers 15 residues. V lost 8 bases to trimming and J lost 2 bases; unmatched junction nucleotides: 12. Germline CDR1 reads MNHEY; CDR2 reads SMNVEV (reference sequence). CDR3 sequence: CASGRSGQRPYEQYF. As DNA, the CDR3 is TGTGCCAGCGGCAGATCGGGACAGAGACCCTACGAGCAGTACTTC.

This clone is a singleton in its sample. The chain recombines TRBV7-9 with TRBJ1-1; TRBD1 agrees at 8 bases. V lost 3 bases to trimming and J lost 3 bases; unmatched junction nucleotides: 6. CDR1 is SEHNR and CDR2 is FQNEAQ in the germline V gene (reference sequence). This CDR3 spans 15 amino acids. This CDR3 reads CASSFSGGIDTEAFF. As DNA, the CDR3 is TGTGCCAGCAGCTTTTCAGGGGGCATCGACACTGAAGCTTTCTTT. Drawing the rest from reference TRBV7-9 and TRBJ1-1, the complete variable domain is DTGVSQNPRHKITKRGQNVTFRCDPISEHNRLYWYRQTLGQGPEFLTYFQNEAQLEKSRLLSDRFSAERPKGSFSTLEIQRTEQGDSAMYLCASSFSGGIDTEAFFGQGTRLTVV.

The chain recombines TRBV30 with TRBJ2-7, with unresolved D. CDR3 length: 16 residues. Germline-derived CDR1 and CDR2 are GTSNPN and SVGIG (reference sequence). Trimming pared 0 bases from V and 4 bases from J, leaving 19 bases between. DNA for the CDR3: TGTGCCTGGAGTGTAGACCGCCCCAAGTACCCTTACGAGCAGTACTTC. Its translation is CAWSVDRPKYPYEQYF.